This T cell receptor beta chain was recovered during a study of TIL therapy for anti-PD-1-resistant metastatic lung cancer. Study as a whole: Median tumor PD-L1 proportion score was about 6%. Median tumor mutation burden was about 1.5 mutations per megabase.

Sequencing used immunoSEQ v3. Libraries were prepared by immunoSEQ multiplex PCR; TCRdb keeps only in-frame clonotypes and omits some of them. The sample has some 43,000 clones, approximately 79% seen once; the top ten hold over 12%. Per germline, CDR1 LNHDA and CDR2 SQIVND (reference sequence). The V end was cut by 6 bases, the J end by 4 bases, with 14 bases between. The CDR3 is 14 residues long. Time point defined: pre-treatment sample, taken before nivolumab and TIL therapy. The chain has TRBV19 and TRBJ2-3; a weak D match, TRBD2 (6 bases). The input for sequencing was blood, taken at baseline. This TCR came from a man aged 70-80 years with non-small cell lung cancer. CDR3 sequence reads: CASRFGGSADTQYF. The CDR3 region has the DNA TGTGCCAGTAGGTTCGGGGGATCCGCAGATACGCAGTATTTT. Drawing the rest from reference TRBV19 and TRBJ2-3, the complete variable domain is DGGITQSPKYLFRKEGQNVTLSCEQNLNHDAMYWYRQDPGQGLRLIYYSQIVNDFQKGDIAEGYSVSREKKESFPLTVTSAQKNPTAFYLCASRFGGSADTQYFGPGTRLTVL.